One and the same sample provided the 13 T cell receptor beta chains below, sequenced in a study of T-cell memory formation after mild COVID-19. TCRdb ran MiXCR on the 5' RACE reads and lists one entry per CDR3 protein. The sample yields approximately 82,000 distinct CDR3 sequences, around 13% seen once. The source material was PBMCs or a T cell subset sorted from them (not recorded which). These receptors were collected from a man aged 18 to 29 who had mild COVID-19 (a few samples of this study predate the infection). Cell type and time point are not known.

This clonotype has only a few counts. The genes are TRBV6-6 and TRBJ1-5; D gene ambiguous. Between the trimmed V and J ends, which lost 0 bases and 7 bases, there was a span of 10 bases. Germline V gene data show CDR1 as MNHNY and CDR2 as SVGAGI (reference sequence). The CDR3 length is 14 residues. CDR3 coding DNA: TGTGCCAGCAGTTACTCGAGGGAGAGGCAGCCCCAGCATTTT. This codes for CASSYSRERQPQHF.

This clonotype turned up a few times. V is TRBV6-2 or TRBV6-3 and J is TRBJ1-5; D not certain. V was cut by 4 bases and J by 5 bases, with 12 bases left in between. Per germline, CDR1 MNHEY and CDR2 SVGEGT. CDR3 length equals 14 residues. Written as DNA, the CDR3 is TGTGCCAGCAGTTCTCCCGGTAACTATCAGCCCCAGCATTTT. Protein: CASSSPGNYQPQHF.

The J gene is TRBJ2-1, the V gene TRBV7-2, with TRBD2 matching over 7 bases. Trimming removed 5 bases from V and 9 bases from J; junction bases left unmatched: 10. The CDR3 has 14 residues. CDR1 is SGHTA, CDR2 FQGNSA, per germline. This chain's CDR3 is CASSPWVGGGEQFF. CDR3 DNA sequence: TGTGCCAGCAGCCCCTGGGTGGGGGGGGGTGAGCAGTTCTTC. Looking up the rest from reference TRBV7-2 and TRBJ2-1 gives the full variable domain: GAGVSQSPSNKVTEKGKDVELRCDPISGHTALYWYRQSLGQGLEFLIYFQGNSAPDKSGLPSDRFSAERTGGSVSTLTIQRTQQEDSAVYLCASSPWVGGGEQFFGPGTRLTVL.

This clonotype was recorded a few times. This chain links TRBV5-8 with TRBJ2-3; the match to TRBD2 covers 13 bases. With V trimmed by 4 bases and J by 4 bases, 3 bases remained unmatched. Germline V gene sequence: CDR1 SGHTS, CDR2 YDEGEE. The CDR3 covers 15 residues. CDR3 nucleotide sequence: TGTGCCAGCAGCCCGGGGACTAGCGGGGCAGATACGCAGTATTTT. It is translated as CASSPGTSGADTQYF. Complete variable domain (other parts from reference TRBV5-8 and TRBJ2-3): EAGVTQSPTHLIKTRGQQATLRCSPISGHTSVYWYQQALGLGLQFLLWYDEGEERNRGNFPPRFSGRQFPNYSSELNVNALELEDSALYLCASSPGTSGADTQYFGPGTRLTVL.

The genes are TRBV29-1 and TRBJ2-7, with D hard to call. CDR3 size: 11 residues. Germline CDR1 reads SQVTM; CDR2 reads ANQGSEA. V was trimmed by 4 bases and J by 6 bases, leaving 10 bases between them. CDR3 DNA: TGCAGCGTTGTCGAGGTTATCGAGCAGTACTTC. It specifies CSVVEVIEQYF.

This clonotype was observed a handful of times. The chain carries TRBV2 and TRBJ1-2, with D uncertain. Deletions cut 7 bases from V and 13 bases from J, with 19 bases between. Germline V gene data show CDR1 as SNHLY and CDR2 as FYNNEI. The CDR3 extends over 12 amino acids. The CDR3 nucleotides read TGTGCCAGCATTCCGGCTACTGGGAGCTCCACCTTC. It codes for CASIPATGSSTF.

Here the CDR3 reads CASSLVAFTNEKLFF. CDR3 coding DNA: TGTGCCAGCAGCTTAGTGGCTTTCACTAATGAAAAACTGTTTTTT. The rearrangement uses TRBV7-8 and TRBJ1-4; no clear D. The V and J ends lost 1 base and 2 bases respectively, with 8 bases between them. Germline CDR1 SGHVS, CDR2 FQNEAQ. The CDR3 loop spans 15 amino acids.

The chain carries TRBV3-1 and TRBJ2-2; TRBD2 is a possible D gene (7 bases). The CDR3 runs 15 residues. The germline V gene has CDR1 LGHDT and CDR2 YNNKEL (reference sequence). Trimming removed 4 bases at V and 0 bases at J, with 9 bases between. This CDR3 is CASSRGGANTGELFF. For the CDR3, the DNA is TGTGCCAGCAGCCGGGGGGGCGCGAACACCGGGGAGCTGTTTTTT.

In the case of this clonotype: One end of the junction fails to match germline, which may point to a read error. The CDR3 DNA follows: TGTGCCAGCCCACCATACGGCGATAACACTGAAGCTTTCTTT. It yields the protein CASPPYGDNTEAFF. The J gene is TRBJ1-1, the V gene TRBV18; no clear D gene. This CDR3 spans 14 amino acids. From germline, CDR1 is KGHSH and CDR2 LQKENI.

This clonotype appeared a few times. The rearrangement uses TRBV28 and TRBJ2-3; D assignment may be TRBD1 or TRBD2 (5 bases each). The CDR3 has 15 amino acids. Germline V gene sequence: CDR1 MDHEN, CDR2 SYDVKM. The V end lost 8 bases, the J end lost 0 bases, and 15 bases lay between the germline ends. CDR3 residues: CASFGAASSTDTQYF. In nucleotides, the CDR3 is TGTGCCAGCTTCGGGGCAGCATCCAGCACAGATACGCAGTATTTT.

The chain uses TRBV6-5 and TRBJ1-1; D gene unclear. This CDR3 has 13 amino acids. V was cut by 8 bases and J by 0 bases, with 10 bases left in between. CDR1 MNHEY and CDR2 SVGAGI come from the germline V gene. The chain's CDR3 is CASGRSMNTEAFF. The DNA of the CDR3 is TGTGCCAGCGGAAGGAGCATGAACACTGAAGCTTTCTTT.

The rearrangement joins TRBV4-1 to TRBJ2-1; no firm D call. Germline V gene lookup returns CDR1 MGHRA and CDR2 YSYEKL. This CDR3 spans 13 amino acids. Trimming removed 1 base from V and 7 bases from J, with 8 bases in between. Here the CDR3 DNA reads TGCGCCAGCAGCCAAGTTGGGGAAAATGAGCAGTTCTTC. Its translation is CASSQVGENEQFF.

The J gene is TRBJ2-3, the V gene TRBV24-1; 14 positions agree with TRBD2. Germline values: CDR1 KGHDR, CDR2 SFDVKD. The V gene end was trimmed by 4 bases and the J gene end by 5 bases; junction bases not matched to a gene: 4. This CDR3 has 16 amino acids. The CDR3 bases are TGTGCCACCAGTGAGACTAGCGGGGGGGGTCTAGATACGCAGTATTTT. This sequence encodes CATSETSGGGLDTQYF.